This entry lists 10 T cell receptor beta chains sequenced from one sample in a study of Ad26.COV2.S vaccination and SARS-CoV-2 variants (dated by TCRdb to the early 2020s). The sample's treatment or condition, from its label and the paper: roughly 19 received Ad26.COV2.S at low or high dose, single or two shots; about 5 received placebo; per-sample allocation not given. For vaccine and placebo recipients, the sequenced repertoires came from samples collected on day 63 after the first injection. Receptors were amplified or captured by the immunoSEQ multiplex PCR assay. TCRdb took this table from immuneACCESS and kept in-frame rearrangements with V and J called. Such tables lack part of the clones; where checked against another copy, unresolved V genes explain under half of the gap, and the rest is unexplained. Counted in this sample were about 220,000 clones; approximately 88% of them appeared once. The ten largest clones add up to roughly 10% of the sample.

This material consisted of peripheral blood, taken in a trial of Ad26.COV2.S vaccine versus placebo. These receptors were collected from a person aged 18 to 59 who received the Ad26.COV2.S COVID-19 vaccine or a placebo.

The chain is built from TRBV7-9 and TRBJ1-2; TRBD1 is a possible D gene (6 bases). Germline V gene sequence: CDR1 SEHNR, CDR2 FQNEAQ (reference sequence). This CDR3 region has 13 residues. Trimming left V 5 bases short and J 4 bases short, with 11 bases between. CDR3 residues: CASSRGGPYGYTF. Here the CDR3 DNA reads TGTGCCAGCAGCCGGGGGGGGCCCTATGGCTACACCTTC.

On this clone itself: Other DNA sequences in the sample encode the same CDR3. The V and J genes are TRBV28 and TRBJ2-3; TRBD1 is a possible D gene (5 bases). The CDR3 sequence is 13 residues long. The ends were cut back, 4 bases at V and 1 base at J, with 6 bases in the middle. Looked up from germline, CDR1 is MDHEN and CDR2 is SYDVKM. The CDR3: CASSSQGTDTQYF. CDR3 nucleotide sequence: TGTGCCAGCAGTTCACAGGGCACAGATACGCAGTATTTT.

The V and J genes are TRBV27 and TRBJ2-7; the D gene is possibly TRBD2 (5 bases). The CDR3 is made up of 15 amino acids. Trimming took off 1 base at V and 0 bases at J, with 10 bases between the two ends. In germline, CDR1 is MNHEY, CDR2 SMNVEV (reference sequence). The CDR3 here is CASSLYTGYSYEQYF. CDR3 nucleotides: TGTGCCAGCAGTTTATATACGGGATACTCCTACGAGCAGTACTTC.

The chain employs TRBV28 and TRBJ2-7; the match to TRBD2 covers 10 bases. The CDR3 is 14 residues long. V lost 6 bases to trimming and J lost 0 bases; unmatched junction nucleotides: 2. Looked up from germline, CDR1 is MDHEN and CDR2 is SYDVKM. CDR3 nucleotides: TGTGCCAGCAGACCTAGCGGGAGCTCCTACGAGCAGTACTTC. Translated: CASRPSGSSYEQYF.

This chain uses TRBV28 with TRBJ2-3, with D perhaps being TRBD1 or TRBD2 (5 bases each). The germline V gene encodes CDR1 MDHEN and CDR2 SYDVKM. This CDR3 is built from 15 residues. Trimming pared 3 bases from V and 3 bases from J, leaving 13 bases between. The chain's CDR3 is CASSFWGTGTDTQYF. In DNA, the CDR3 is TGTGCCAGCAGTTTTTGGGGGACGGGGACAGATACGCAGTATTTT. The variable domain in full, with the rest retrieved from reference TRBV28 and TRBJ2-3, is DVKVTQSSRYLVKRTGEKVFLECVQDMDHENMFWYRQDPGLGLRLIYFSYDVKMKEKGDIPEGYSVSREKKERFSLILESASTNQTSMYLCASSFWGTGTDTQYFGPGTRLTVL.

V gene TRBV6-2 or TRBV6-3 combines with J gene TRBJ2-7, with D possibly being TRBD1 (6 bases). The CDR3 is made up of 18 amino acids. Germline V gene lookup returns CDR1 MNHEY and CDR2 SVGEGT. Trimming removed 2 bases from V and 0 bases from J, with 20 bases in between. As DNA, the CDR3 is TGTGCCAGCAGTTACCCGATCAACAGGGTGGACGGCTCCTACGAGCAGTACTTC. This codes for CASSYPINRVDGSYEQYF.

The chain links TRBV28 to TRBJ2-7; D possibly uses TRBD1 or TRBD2 (5 bases each). Trimming left V 6 bases short and J 6 bases short, with 21 bases between. CDR3 length: 15 residues. The germline V gene has CDR1 MDHEN and CDR2 SYDVKM. The CDR3 is CASSRGTGSGGEQYF. The CDR3 coding sequence is TGTGCCAGCAGCCGAGGGACGGGCAGTGGGGGCGAGCAGTACTTC.

The chain is built from TRBV7-3 and TRBJ2-3; maybe TRBD2 (6 bases). V lost 1 base, J lost 2 bases, and 16 bases lay in between. Germline loops: CDR1 SGHTA, CDR2 FQGTGA. This CDR3 comprises 17 residues. CDR3 coding DNA: TGTGCCAGCAGCTTAAGTGGGACTCCAGCCTACACAGATACGCAGTATTTT. Translation: CASSLSGTPAYTDTQYF.

This clone is a singleton in its sample. CDR3 nucleotides: TGTGCCAGCAGTGAAGCGGAGGGTTATGAAAAACTGTTTTTT. It translates to CASSEAEGYEKLFF. The V gene is TRBV2, the J gene TRBJ1-4; no definite D call. CDR3 size: 14 residues. From germline, CDR1 is SNHLY and CDR2 FYNNEI. Trimming shortened V by 0 bases and J by 6 bases, and 8 bases separated the two germline ends.

This CDR3 is CASRATVQGEETQYF. CDR3 coding DNA: TGTGCCAGCAGAGCGACCGTACAGGGGGAAGAGACCCAGTACTTC. The rearrangement links TRBV6-5 to TRBJ2-5; 8 bases match TRBD1. V dropped 6 bases and J dropped 3; count of bases not matched to a gene: 9. The germline CDR1 and CDR2 sequences are MNHEY and SVGAGI. The CDR3 contains 15 residues.